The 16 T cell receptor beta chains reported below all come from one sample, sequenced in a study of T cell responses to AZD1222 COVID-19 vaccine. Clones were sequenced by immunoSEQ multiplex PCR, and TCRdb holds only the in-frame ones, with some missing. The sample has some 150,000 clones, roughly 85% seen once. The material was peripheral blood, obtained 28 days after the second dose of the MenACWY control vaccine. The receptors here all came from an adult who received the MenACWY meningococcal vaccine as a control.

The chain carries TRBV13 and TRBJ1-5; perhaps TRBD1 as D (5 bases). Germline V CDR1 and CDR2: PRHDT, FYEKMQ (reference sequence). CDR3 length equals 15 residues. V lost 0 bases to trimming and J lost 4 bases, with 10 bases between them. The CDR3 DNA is TGTGCCAGCAGCTTAGGCCGGGGGTCTAATCAGCCCCAGCATTTT. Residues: CASSLGRGSNQPQHF.

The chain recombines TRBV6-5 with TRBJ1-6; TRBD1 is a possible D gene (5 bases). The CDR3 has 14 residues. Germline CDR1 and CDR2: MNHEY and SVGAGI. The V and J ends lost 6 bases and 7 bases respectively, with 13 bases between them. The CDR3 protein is CASRWGGGNSPLHF. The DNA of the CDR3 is TGTGCCAGCAGGTGGGGCGGGGGGAATTCACCCCTCCACTTT.

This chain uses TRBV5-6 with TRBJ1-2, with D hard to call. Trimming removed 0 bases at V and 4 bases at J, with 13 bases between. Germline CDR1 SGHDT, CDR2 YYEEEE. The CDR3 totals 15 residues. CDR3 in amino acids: CASSLARQSAYGYTF. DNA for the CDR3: TGTGCCAGCAGCTTGGCAAGGCAGTCCGCCTATGGCTACACCTTC. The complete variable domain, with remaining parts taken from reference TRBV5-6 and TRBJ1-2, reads DAGVTQSPTHLIKTRGQQVTLRCSPKSGHDTVSWYQQALGQGPQFIFQYYEEEERQRGNFPDRFSGHQFPNYSSELNVNALLLGDSALYLCASSLARQSAYGYTFGSGTRLTVV.

The CDR3 loop is CASSSGIGSAEAFF. The CDR3 DNA sequence: TGTGCCAGCAGCTCCGGTATAGGGTCGGCTGAAGCTTTCTTT. The chain carries TRBV7-9 and TRBJ1-1, with D uncertain. The CDR3 is 14 amino acids. Germline CDR1 and CDR2: SEHNR and FQNEAQ (reference sequence). Trimming stripped 4 bases from V and 6 bases from J, with 15 bases between.

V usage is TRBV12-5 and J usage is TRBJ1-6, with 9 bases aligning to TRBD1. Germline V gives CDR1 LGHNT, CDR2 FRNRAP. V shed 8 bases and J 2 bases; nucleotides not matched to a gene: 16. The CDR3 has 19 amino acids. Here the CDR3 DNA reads TGTGCTAGTCCCGGGACAGGGATTGTTGAGTGTGCCTATAATTCACCCCTCCACTTT. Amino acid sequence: CASPGTGIVECAYNSPLHF.

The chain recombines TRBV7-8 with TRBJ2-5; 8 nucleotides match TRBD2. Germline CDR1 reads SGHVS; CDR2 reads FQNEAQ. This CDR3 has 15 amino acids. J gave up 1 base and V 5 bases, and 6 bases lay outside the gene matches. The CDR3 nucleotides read TGTGCCAGCAGCCCCCGACTAGCGCTCCAAGAGACCCAGTACTTC. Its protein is CASSPRLALQETQYF.

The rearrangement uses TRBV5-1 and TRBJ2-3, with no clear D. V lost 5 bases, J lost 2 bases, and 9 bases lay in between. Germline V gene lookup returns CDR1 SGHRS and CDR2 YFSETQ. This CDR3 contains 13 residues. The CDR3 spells CASSLSVTDTQYF. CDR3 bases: TGCGCCAGCAGTCTTTCGGTCACAGATACGCAGTATTTT.

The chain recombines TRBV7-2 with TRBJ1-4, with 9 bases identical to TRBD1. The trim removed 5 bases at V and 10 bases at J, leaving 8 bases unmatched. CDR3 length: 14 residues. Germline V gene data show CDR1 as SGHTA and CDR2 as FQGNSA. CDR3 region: CASSAGQGGGKLFF. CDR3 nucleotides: TGTGCCAGCAGCGCGGGACAGGGAGGTGGAAAACTGTTTTTT. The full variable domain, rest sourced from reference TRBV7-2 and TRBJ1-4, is GAGVSQSPSNKVTEKGKDVELRCDPISGHTALYWYRQSLGQGLEFLIYFQGNSAPDKSGLPSDRFSAERTGGSVSTLTIQRTQQEDSAVYLCASSAGQGGGKLFFGSGTQLSVL.

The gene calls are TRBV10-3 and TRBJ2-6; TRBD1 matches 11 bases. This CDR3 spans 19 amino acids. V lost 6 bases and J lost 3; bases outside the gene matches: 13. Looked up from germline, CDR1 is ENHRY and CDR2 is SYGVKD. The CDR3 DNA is TGTGCCATCAGCAACGGACCGGGACAGGGGGAAAGTGGGGCCAACGTCCTGACTTTC. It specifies CAISNGPGQGESGANVLTF.

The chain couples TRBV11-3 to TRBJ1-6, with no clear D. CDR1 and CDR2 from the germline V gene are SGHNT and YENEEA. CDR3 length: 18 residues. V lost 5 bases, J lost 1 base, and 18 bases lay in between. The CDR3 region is CASSPSGLIRSYNSPLHF. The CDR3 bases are TGTGCCAGCAGCCCCTCCGGACTAATTAGATCCTATAATTCACCCCTCCACTTT.

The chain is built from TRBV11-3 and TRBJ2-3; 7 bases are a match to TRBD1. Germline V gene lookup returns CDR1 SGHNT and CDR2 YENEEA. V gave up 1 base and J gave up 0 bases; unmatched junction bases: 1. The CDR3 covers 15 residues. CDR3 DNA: TGTGCCAGCAGCTTAGGGGGACAGAGCACAGATACGCAGTATTTT. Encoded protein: CASSLGGQSTDTQYF.

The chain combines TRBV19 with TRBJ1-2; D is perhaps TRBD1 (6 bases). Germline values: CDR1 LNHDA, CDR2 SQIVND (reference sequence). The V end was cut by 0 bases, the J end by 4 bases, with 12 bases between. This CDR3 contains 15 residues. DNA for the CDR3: TGTGCCAGTAGTATAGATCCGGGGGGGCCCTATGGCTACACCTTC. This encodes CASSIDPGGPYGYTF.

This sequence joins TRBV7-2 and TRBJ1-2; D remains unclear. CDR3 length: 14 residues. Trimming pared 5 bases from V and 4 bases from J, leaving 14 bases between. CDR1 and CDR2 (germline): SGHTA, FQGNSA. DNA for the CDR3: TGTGCCAGCAGCCCAACTAGCCTACGCTATGGCTACACCTTC. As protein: CASSPTSLRYGYTF.

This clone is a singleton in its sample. CDR3 bases: TGCGCCAGCAGCATCGGACTAGCGGGACAAGAGACCCAGTACTTC. It is translated as CASSIGLAGQETQYF. The chain couples TRBV5-1 to TRBJ2-5; TRBD2 aligns across 12 bases. The CDR3 is 15 amino acids. After removal of 4 bases from V and 2 bases from J, the junction contained 3 bases not matched to a gene. Germline V gene data show CDR1 as SGHRS and CDR2 as YFSETQ. Full variable domain (rest looked up from reference TRBV5-1 and TRBJ2-5): KAGVTQTPRYLIKTRGQQVTLSCSPISGHRSVSWYQQTPGQGLQFLFEYFSETQRNKGNFPGRFSGRQFSNSRSEMNVSTLELGDSALYLCASSIGLAGQETQYFGPGTRLLVL.

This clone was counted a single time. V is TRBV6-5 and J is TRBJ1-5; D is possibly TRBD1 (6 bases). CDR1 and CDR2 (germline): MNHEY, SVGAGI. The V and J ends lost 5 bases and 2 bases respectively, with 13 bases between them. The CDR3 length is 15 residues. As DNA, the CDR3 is TGTGCCAGCAGTCCCGACAGGTTGGGCAATCAGCCCCAGCATTTT. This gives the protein CASSPDRLGNQPQHF.

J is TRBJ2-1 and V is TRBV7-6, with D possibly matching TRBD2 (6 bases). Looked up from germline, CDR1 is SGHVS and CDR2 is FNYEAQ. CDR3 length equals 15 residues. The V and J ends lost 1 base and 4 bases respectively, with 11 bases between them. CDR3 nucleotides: TGTGCCAGCAGCTTAGTGTCTAGCGCGTACAATGAGCAGTTCTTC. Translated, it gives CASSLVSSAYNEQFF.